This T cell receptor beta chain was identified during a study of cytomegalovirus exposure and HLA in healthy donors. PCR was performed using 60 Vbeta and 13 Jbeta primers. TCRdb keeps only in-frame clones here, not all; method: immunoSEQ multiplex PCR. The table includes about 150,000 clones, roughly 80% detected once. CDR1 and CDR2 from the germline V gene are SGHTA and FQGNSA. The CDR3 is made up of 16 amino acids. Trimming took 1 base from V and 4 from J; bases not matched to a gene: 7. The TCR comes from a middle-aged woman in good health and CMV-seronegative. This sequence joins TRBV7-2 and TRBJ2-5, with TRBD1 matching 9 bases. Sample: PBMCs. The CDR3 loop reads CASSLDWTGEGETQYF. CDR3 in DNA: TGTGCCAGCAGCTTAGATTGGACAGGGGAGGGAGAGACCCAGTACTTC.